These 2 T cell receptor beta chains share one sample of origin, sequenced in a study of regulatory T cells in long-lasting Graves disease. Arm-PCR with iRepertoire HTBI primers amplified the CDR3 regions for these TCR beta libraries. TCRdb passed the multiplex PCR reads through MiXCR, listing each CDR3 protein once. This table has approximately 440,000 distinct CDR3 sequences, 20% to 25% appearing once. Regarding time point: persistent/refractory GD, antithyroid drugs over 5 years with positive TRAb. RNA isolated from PBMCs was used to make the TCR library. This specimen was peripheral blood mononuclear cells (PBMCs), taken when the disease was refractory, from a patient treated with antithyroid drugs. All receptors derive from a female donor with Graves disease.

With regard to this clonotype: Given a much more abundant clone one base away, this may be a read error. The CDR3 nucleotides are TGCAGTGCTGCAGAAGGGGGCAGTTTAGCTGAAGCTTTCTTT. It yields the protein CSAAEGGSLAEAFF. The chain combines TRBV20-1 with TRBJ1-1, with TRBD1 identical over 7 bases. Germline V gene lookup returns CDR1 DFQATT and CDR2 SNEGSKA (reference sequence). The CDR3 consists of 14 residues. V dropped 5 bases and J dropped 6; count of bases not matched to a gene: 12.

This clonotype has at least ten counts. The rearrangement uses TRBV29-1 and TRBJ1-1, with 9 bases aligning to TRBD1. The CDR3 extends over 11 amino acids. Trimming cost V 6 bases and J 7 bases; bases outside gene matches: 3. CDR1 SQVTM and CDR2 ANQGSEA come from the germline V gene. The CDR3: CSVGQGHEAFF. The CDR3 DNA reads TGCAGCGTCGGACAGGGGCATGAAGCTTTCTTT.